This TCR beta chain was profiled in a study of blood T cells in healthy people across ages. Study-wide results and caveats: Older individuals had lower TCR beta diversity per million T cells (the decline was roughly linear). More naive CD4+ cells and higher diversity were found in long-lived than in aged donors. The donors' CMV status was not determined, possibly confounding changes in expanded clonotypes.

A second PCR of roughly 6 to 12 cycles used a sample-barcoded 5' primer and a J-beta primer mix. TCRdb analysed the 5' RACE reads with MiXCR anew, one entry per CDR3 protein. In the table there are 1.6 million or so distinct CDR3 sequences, 30% to 35% of which are singletons. A note on this clonotype: Antigen unknown.

CDR1 LNHDA and CDR2 SQIVND come from the germline V gene (reference sequence). With 6 bases clipped from V and 4 bases from J, the junction kept 8 bases outside the gene matches. The CDR3 runs to 16 residues. The rearrangement links TRBV19 to TRBJ2-1, with 11 bases identical to TRBD1. Sequenced sample: blood. The TCR sequence derives from a woman in her 30s in good health. As DNA, the CDR3 is TGTGCCAGTAGCAAACCCGGGACAGGGGGGTACAATGAGCAGTTCTTC. This sequence encodes CASSKPGTGGYNEQFF.